This T cell receptor beta chain was found in a study of T cell responses to AZD1222 COVID-19 vaccine. Overall study findings and caveats: Dominant at 160-218 and 743-854, vaccine-associated CD4 TCRs also spanned spike.

Points on this clone: What it binds is unknown.

Using immunoSEQ multiplex PCR, the repertoire was profiled, and TCRdb retains in-frame clones only, with some absent. The repertoire consists of 90,000 to 130,000 clones, with about 80% occurring once and the leading ten covering 9.4%. CDR3 length equals 13 residues. Germline V gene data show CDR1 as MDHEN and CDR2 as SYDVKM. Trimming removed 5 bases at V and 3 bases at J, with 11 bases between. This clonotype was obtained from an adult in good health. The sample was peripheral blood, taken on day 0 of AZD1222 vaccination. The gene calls are TRBV28 and TRBJ2-7, with D tentatively TRBD2 (5 bases). Here the CDR3 DNA reads TGTGCCAGCAGTCGGTATGGAGGCTACGAGCAGTACTTC. It encodes CASSRYGGYEQYF.